This is a list of T cell receptor beta chains from one sample in a study of cytomegalovirus exposure and HLA in healthy donors. Measured with immunoSEQ multiplex PCR; TCRdb has only the in-frame clones, and not every one. The sample consists of tens of thousands of clones, roughly 63% of them appearing once. Sequencing was performed on PBMCs. The receptor source for this set is a boy between 10 and 17 years old in good health and CMV-seropositive. Both conserved end residues are part of each CDR3. The D gene is left open where the match is weak. Rows may omit the clone size; those that give it use once, few, many or a size class.

abundance: NA
d_gene: NA
v_gene: TRBV11-2
j_gene: TRBJ1-2
CDR3aa: CASSPTGFYGYTF
CDR3nt: TGTGCCAGCAGCCCAACAGGTTTCTATGGCTACACCTTC

abundance: NA
d_gene: NA
v_gene: TRBV28
j_gene: TRBJ1-4
CDR3aa: CASSREKLFF
CDR3nt: TGTGCCAGCAGTCGTGAAAAACTGTTTTTT

abundance: NA
d_gene: TRBD1
v_gene: TRBV18
j_gene: TRBJ2-1
CDR3aa: CASSPPSRGRNEQFF
CDR3nt: TGTGCCAGCTCACCCCCTTCGAGGGGGCGGAATGAGCAGTTCTTC

abundance: NA
d_gene: NA
v_gene: TRBV5-1
j_gene: TRBJ1-1
CDR3aa: CASSLATALNTEAFF
CDR3nt: TGCGCCAGCAGCTTGGCGACAGCATTGAACACTGAAGCTTTCTTT

abundance: NA
d_gene: NA
v_gene: TRBV30
j_gene: TRBJ1-2
CDR3aa: CAWSATLDSLYGYTF
CDR3nt: TGTGCCTGGAGTGCTACCCTAGACAGCCTCTATGGCTACACCTTC

abundance: few
d_gene: TRBD1
v_gene: TRBV7-8
j_gene: TRBJ1-3
CDR3aa: CASSATRQGGNTIYF
CDR3nt: TGTGCCAGCAGCGCTACCCGACAGGGCGGAAACACCATATATTTT

abundance: few
d_gene: TRBD1
v_gene: TRBV19
j_gene: TRBJ1-5
CDR3aa: CASSIGRGRIGNQPQHF
CDR3nt: TGTGCCAGTAGTATCGGCAGGGGGCGAATTGGCAATCAGCCCCAGCATTTT

abundance: NA
d_gene: TRBD1
v_gene: TRBV27
j_gene: TRBJ2-1
CDR3aa: CASSRDRSFRLLNEQFF
CDR3nt: TGTGCCAGCAGTCGGGACAGATCTTTTCGATTGCTGAATGAGCAGTTCTTC

abundance: NA
d_gene: NA
v_gene: TRBV5-6
j_gene: TRBJ2-5
CDR3aa: CASSLHRVQETQYF
CDR3nt: TGTGCCAGCAGCTTGCACAGGGTGCAAGAGACCCAGTACTTC

abundance: NA
d_gene: TRBD1
v_gene: TRBV7-9
j_gene: TRBJ1-2
CDR3aa: CSSSLADRGISANYGYTF
CDR3nt: TGTTCCAGCAGCTTAGCGGACAGGGGGATCTCAGCTAACTATGGCTACACCTTC

abundance: NA
d_gene: NA
v_gene: TRBV7-3
j_gene: TRBJ2-2
CDR3aa: CASSLNRANTGELFF
CDR3nt: TGTGCCAGCAGCTTAAACAGGGCGAACACCGGGGAGCTGTTTTTT

abundance: NA
d_gene: TRBD1
v_gene: TRBV7-9
j_gene: TRBJ2-1
CDR3aa: CASSPKWTGTGSYNEQFF
CDR3nt: TGTGCCAGCAGCCCCAAGTGGACCGGGACAGGGTCCTACAATGAGCAGTTCTTC

abundance: NA
d_gene: NA
v_gene: TRBV7-2
j_gene: TRBJ2-2
CDR3aa: CASSPWAGPGELFF
CDR3nt: TGTGCCAGCAGCCCGTGGGCGGGTCCCGGGGAGCTGTTTTTT

abundance: NA
d_gene: TRBD2
v_gene: TRBV6-6
j_gene: TRBJ2-2
CDR3aa: CASGGGRNTGELFF
CDR3nt: TGTGCCAGCGGGGGGGGGAGGAACACCGGGGAGCTGTTTTTT

abundance: NA
d_gene: NA
v_gene: TRBV5-4
j_gene: TRBJ1-1
CDR3aa: CASSSPGFDTEAFF
CDR3nt: TGTGCCAGCAGCTCTCCGGGGTTCGACACTGAAGCTTTCTTT

abundance: NA
d_gene: NA
v_gene: TRBV29-1
j_gene: TRBJ2-2
CDR3aa: CSVRGSGELFF
CDR3nt: TGCAGCGTTCGGGGGTCCGGGGAGCTGTTTTTT

abundance: NA
d_gene: NA
v_gene: TRBV28
j_gene: TRBJ1-2
CDR3aa: CASRPQYGYTF
CDR3nt: TGTGCCAGCAGGCCCCAGTATGGCTACACCTTC

abundance: NA
d_gene: NA
v_gene: TRBV10-1
j_gene: TRBJ1-1
CDR3aa: CASSPTGVITEAFF
CDR3nt: TGCGCCAGCAGCCCGACAGGAGTTATCACTGAAGCTTTCTTT

abundance: NA
d_gene: TRBD2
v_gene: TRBV7-2
j_gene: TRBJ2-3
CDR3aa: CASSGSSGSGGSTDTQYF
CDR3nt: TGTGCCAGCAGCGGGTCGAGCGGGAGTGGGGGGAGCACAGATACGCAGTATTTT

abundance: NA
d_gene: TRBD2
v_gene: TRBV4-3
j_gene: TRBJ2-7
CDR3aa: CASSQESTGGAYEQYF
CDR3nt: TGCGCCAGCAGCCAAGAAAGTACCGGGGGGGCCTACGAGCAGTACTTC

abundance: NA
d_gene: NA
v_gene: TRBV6-5
j_gene: TRBJ2-7
CDR3aa: CASSYGAGTGEQYF
CDR3nt: TGTGCCAGCAGTTATGGGGCGGGGACTGGGGAGCAGTACTTC

abundance: NA
d_gene: NA
v_gene: TRBV29-1
j_gene: TRBJ2-7
CDR3aa: CSVSPPGAYEQYF
CDR3nt: TGCAGCGTTAGTCCACCGGGAGCCTACGAGCAGTACTTC

abundance: NA
d_gene: NA
v_gene: TRBV29-1
j_gene: TRBJ2-1
CDR3aa: CSAEDDNEQFF
CDR3nt: TGCAGCGCGGAGGATGACAATGAGCAGTTCTTC

abundance: few
d_gene: NA
v_gene: TRBV4-1
j_gene: TRBJ2-3
CDR3aa: CASSRLTGGLRDTQYF
CDR3nt: TGCGCCAGCAGCCGCCTGACAGGTGGGCTAAGAGATACGCAGTATTTT

abundance: NA
d_gene: NA
v_gene: TRBV6-1
j_gene: TRBJ1-2
CDR3aa: CASSEALFEEDYGYTF
CDR3nt: TGTGCCAGCAGTGAAGCGCTATTCGAGGAAGACTATGGCTACACCTTC

abundance: NA
d_gene: NA
v_gene: TRBV14
j_gene: TRBJ1-5
CDR3aa: CASSQVGKKGQPQHF
CDR3nt: TGTGCCAGCAGCCAAGTCGGGAAGAAAGGCCAGCCCCAGCATTTT

abundance: NA
d_gene: NA
v_gene: TRBV5-4
j_gene: TRBJ2-6
CDR3aa: CASSLATLPGANVLTF
CDR3nt: TGTGCCAGCAGCTTGGCGACACTTCCTGGGGCCAACGTCCTGACTTTC

abundance: NA
d_gene: TRBD1
v_gene: TRBV11-2
j_gene: TRBJ2-2
CDR3aa: CASSYLNRGPTGELFF
CDR3nt: TGTGCCAGCAGCTACCTCAACAGGGGGCCCACCGGGGAGCTGTTTTTT

abundance: NA
d_gene: TRBD2
v_gene: TRBV5-4
j_gene: TRBJ2-5
CDR3aa: CASSSGDSGGPKETQYF
CDR3nt: TGTGCCAGCAGCTCGGGAGATAGCGGGGGGCCGAAAGAGACCCAGTACTTC

abundance: NA
d_gene: NA
v_gene: TRBV5-4
j_gene: TRBJ1-1
CDR3aa: CASSLFRGHMNTEAFF
CDR3nt: TGTGCCAGCAGCTTGTTCCGGGGACACATGAACACTGAAGCTTTCTTT

abundance: NA
d_gene: NA
v_gene: TRBV5-6
j_gene: TRBJ1-5
CDR3aa: CASSLAGRQPQHF
CDR3nt: TGTGCCAGCAGCTTGGCAGGGCGACAGCCCCAGCATTTT

abundance: NA
d_gene: TRBD1
v_gene: TRBV7-6
j_gene: TRBJ1-1
CDR3aa: CASSPGTGAGRAFF
CDR3nt: TGTGCCAGCAGCCCCGGGACAGGGGCTGGTAGGGCTTTCTTT

abundance: few
d_gene: NA
v_gene: TRBV25-1
j_gene: TRBJ2-7
CDR3aa: CASSESSSGNEQYF
CDR3nt: TGTGCCAGCAGTGAATCCAGCTCGGGGAACGAGCAGTACTTC

abundance: NA
d_gene: NA
v_gene: TRBV6-6
j_gene: TRBJ1-5
CDR3aa: CASSHAAYSNQPQHF
CDR3nt: TGTGCCAGCAGCCACGCGGCCTATAGCAATCAGCCCCAGCATTTT

abundance: few
d_gene: NA
v_gene: TRBV5-4
j_gene: TRBJ2-7
CDR3aa: CASSNRQEQYF
CDR3nt: TGTGCCAGCAGCAATCGACAGGAGCAGTACTTC

abundance: NA
d_gene: TRBD1
v_gene: TRBV14
j_gene: TRBJ1-4
CDR3aa: CASSRSTGGLEKLFF
CDR3nt: TGTGCCAGCAGCCGTTCGACAGGGGGCTTGGAAAAACTGTTTTTT

abundance: NA
d_gene: NA
v_gene: TRBV27
j_gene: TRBJ2-1
CDR3aa: CASMRARYNEQFF
CDR3nt: TGTGCCAGCATGCGGGCGCGGTACAATGAGCAGTTCTTC

abundance: NA
d_gene: TRBD1
v_gene: TRBV19
j_gene: TRBJ2-5
CDR3aa: CASSSTGQGGKTQYF
CDR3nt: TGTGCCAGTAGCTCGACCGGACAGGGAGGAAAGACCCAGTACTTC

abundance: NA
d_gene: TRBD2
v_gene: TRBV10-2
j_gene: TRBJ2-5
CDR3aa: CASRLAGGRAGETQYF
CDR3nt: TGCGCCAGCAGGCTAGCGGGGGGCAGGGCGGGAGAGACCCAGTACTTC

abundance: NA
d_gene: NA
v_gene: TRBV6-6
j_gene: TRBJ1-1
CDR3aa: CASSTPGGNTEAFF
CDR3nt: TGTGCCAGCAGTACCCCGGGGGGGAACACTGAAGCTTTCTTT

abundance: NA
d_gene: NA
v_gene: TRBV5-1
j_gene: TRBJ2-1
CDR3aa: CASSTEVKEQFF
CDR3nt: TGCGCCAGCAGCACTGAAGTCAAGGAGCAGTTCTTC

abundance: NA
d_gene: NA
v_gene: TRBV5-1
j_gene: TRBJ1-2
CDR3aa: CASSSGTPAGGYTF
CDR3nt: TGCGCCAGCAGCTCCGGGACTCCTGCTGGTGGCTACACCTTC

abundance: NA
d_gene: TRBD1
v_gene: TRBV7-2
j_gene: TRBJ1-2
CDR3aa: CASSTGQGNGYTF
CDR3nt: TGTGCCAGCAGTACAGGACAGGGGAATGGCTACACCTTC

abundance: NA
d_gene: TRBD2
v_gene: TRBV7-2
j_gene: TRBJ2-4
CDR3aa: CASSLLAGLAKNIQYF
CDR3nt: TGTGCCAGCAGCTTACTAGCGGGTTTAGCCAAAAACATTCAGTACTTC

abundance: NA
d_gene: NA
v_gene: TRBV5-1
j_gene: TRBJ2-1
CDR3aa: CASSLAPGVGQDEQFF
CDR3nt: TGCGCCAGCAGCTTGGCCCCAGGGGTTGGTCAGGATGAGCAGTTCTTC

abundance: NA
d_gene: TRBD1
v_gene: TRBV29-1
j_gene: TRBJ1-2
CDR3aa: CSASPGTGVLSNYGYTF
CDR3nt: TGCAGCGCATCTCCCGGGACAGGGGTCCTCTCGAACTATGGCTACACCTTC

abundance: few
d_gene: TRBD1
v_gene: TRBV29-1
j_gene: TRBJ2-7
CDR3aa: CSVEDHAGQGVYEQYF
CDR3nt: TGCAGCGTTGAAGACCACGCCGGACAGGGCGTCTACGAGCAGTACTTC

abundance: few
d_gene: TRBD2
v_gene: TRBV7-2
j_gene: TRBJ2-7
CDR3aa: CASSLLSLLAGGEQYF
CDR3nt: TGTGCCAGCAGCCTCCTGAGTTTGCTAGCGGGGGGCGAGCAGTACTTC

abundance: NA
d_gene: TRBD1
v_gene: TRBV18
j_gene: TRBJ2-3
CDR3aa: CASSPFRTGVDTQYF
CDR3nt: TGTGCCAGCTCACCATTTCGGACAGGAGTAGATACGCAGTATTTT

abundance: NA
d_gene: TRBD2
v_gene: TRBV27
j_gene: TRBJ2-7
CDR3aa: CASRGALAGAYEQYF
CDR3nt: TGTGCCAGCCGAGGCGCCCTAGCGGGAGCGTACGAGCAGTACTTC

abundance: NA
d_gene: NA
v_gene: TRBV7-9
j_gene: TRBJ2-7
CDR3aa: CASSFTAGTYEQYF
CDR3nt: TGTGCCAGCAGCTTTACGGCGGGTACCTACGAGCAGTACTTC

abundance: NA
d_gene: TRBD2
v_gene: TRBV2
j_gene: TRBJ2-7
CDR3aa: CASRAGTSFLYEQYF
CDR3nt: TGTGCCAGCAGGGCCGGGACTAGCTTTTTATACGAGCAGTACTTC

abundance: NA
d_gene: NA
v_gene: TRBV27
j_gene: TRBJ2-2
CDR3aa: CASSFPQGRDTGELFF
CDR3nt: TGTGCCAGCAGTTTTCCCCAGGGAAGGGACACCGGGGAGCTGTTTTTT